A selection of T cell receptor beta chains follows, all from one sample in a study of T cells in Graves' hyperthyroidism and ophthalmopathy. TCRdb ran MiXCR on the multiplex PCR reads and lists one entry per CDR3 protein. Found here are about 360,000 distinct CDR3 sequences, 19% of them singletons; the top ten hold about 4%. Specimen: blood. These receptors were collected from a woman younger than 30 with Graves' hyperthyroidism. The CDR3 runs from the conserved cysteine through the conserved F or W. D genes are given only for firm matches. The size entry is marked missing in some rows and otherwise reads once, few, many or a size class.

TGTGCCAGCTCGAACGGAGATAATGGAAAACTGTTTTTT,CASSNGDNGKLFF,TRBV2,13,NA,TRBJ1-4,few
TGCGCCACCGCACCGGGACAGAGGGGGGACGAGCAGTACTTC,CATAPGQRGDEQYF,TRBV5-1,14,NA,TRBJ2-7,many
TGTGCCAGCAGCTTAGGTCTAGGGGCCCAGGAGACCCAGTACTTC,CASSLGLGAQETQYF,TRBV7-3,15,NA,TRBJ2-5,many
TGCAGTGCTAGAGATCGACAGGGCTGGTATGGCTACACCTTC,CSARDRQGWYGYTF,TRBV20-1,14,TRBD1,TRBJ1-2,NA
TGTGCCAGCAGTCCCGACCTTACAGGGGCGGGGCAGTACTTC,CASSPDLTGAGQYF,TRBV6-1,14,TRBD1,TRBJ2-7,NA
TGCAGTGCTCGAGCGGGGGTAAAACAAGAGACCCAGTACTTC,CSARAGVKQETQYF,TRBV20-1,14,TRBD2,TRBJ2-5,many
TGTGCCAGCAGAAGACGACAGTTAATGAACACTGAAGCTTTCTTT,CASRRRQLMNTEAFF,TRBV6-2/TRBV6-3,15,NA,TRBJ1-1,NA
TGTGCCAGCAGCCCAACCTTGGGGGGTAGCACTGAAGCTTTCTTT,CASSPTLGGSTEAFF,TRBV4-2,15,NA,TRBJ1-1,NA
TGCGCCAGCAGCCGGGGACTAGCGGCCCTTGAAGGACGAGAGACCCAGTACTTC,CASSRGLAALEGRETQYF,TRBV4-1,18,TRBD2,TRBJ2-5,few
TGTGCCAGCAGCTTGGAAGGGGGGCGCGGAGAGACCCAGTACTTC,CASSLEGGRGETQYF,TRBV5-5,15,NA,TRBJ2-5,many
TGCGCCAGCAACTCCAGGGAGAACACCGGGGAGCTGTTTTTT,CASNSRENTGELFF,TRBV5-1,14,NA,TRBJ2-2,many
TGTGCCAGCAGTGAATTTAAAAACCTGGGATATAGCAATCAGCCCCAGCATTTT,CASSEFKNLGYSNQPQHF,TRBV6-1,18,NA,TRBJ1-5,many
TGCAGCGTTGAAGAGGGAGGCGAGCAGTACTTC,CSVEEGGEQYF,TRBV29-1,11,NA,TRBJ2-7,many
TGTGCCAGCAGCCAAAGGGGGCTGGCTGGAAACACCATATATTTT,CASSQRGLAGNTIYF,TRBV3-1,15,TRBD1,TRBJ1-3,many
TGTGCCAGCAGCACCGGACAGGGAAGCTCCTACGAGCAGTACTTC,CASSTGQGSSYEQYF,TRBV11-2,15,TRBD1,TRBJ2-7,many
TGCGCCAGCAGCTTGGCCGAGGGTTACGAGACCCAGTACTTC,CASSLAEGYETQYF,TRBV5-1,14,NA,TRBJ2-5,many
TGTGCTAGTATAGGCCAGGGCCGAGAGACCCAGTACTTC,CASIGQGRETQYF,TRBV12-5,13,NA,TRBJ2-5,many
TGTGCCAGCAGTTTGACCCACGAGCAGTACTTC,CASSLTHEQYF,TRBV12-3/TRBV12-4,11,NA,TRBJ2-7,many
TGTGCCAGCAGCGTAGAACTAGCGGGGGCCGGGGAGACCCAGTACTTC,CASSVELAGAGETQYF,TRBV11-2,16,TRBD2,TRBJ2-5,NA
TGTGCCATCAGTGACAGGAACAGCTACTACGGAAACACCATATATTTT,CAISDRNSYYGNTIYF,TRBV10-3,16,NA,TRBJ1-3,many
TGTGCCAGCAGCCCCCCCGGCAGGTTAGACACTGAAGCTTTCTTT,CASSPPGRLDTEAFF,TRBV3-1,15,NA,TRBJ1-1,few
TGTGCCAGCAGCGTAGAAGGTCAGAGCTATGGCTACACCTTC,CASSVEGQSYGYTF,TRBV9,14,NA,TRBJ1-2,many
TGTGCCAGCAGTTTAGACTACAATCAGCCCCAGCATTTT,CASSLDYNQPQHF,TRBV27,13,NA,TRBJ1-5,many
TGCGCCAGCATGGACCGACAGAGCTATGGCTACACCTTC,CASMDRQSYGYTF,TRBV10-2,13,NA,TRBJ1-2,many
TGTGCCACAACGCAGAACTACGAGCAGTACTTC,CATTQNYEQYF,TRBV10-3,11,NA,TRBJ2-7,NA
TGTGCCAGCAGCTTAGCGGGCAGGCTCAAAAACATTCAGTACTTC,CASSLAGRLKNIQYF,TRBV11-2,15,NA,TRBJ2-4,NA
TGTGCCAGCAGCTTGGAGGGAACCGGGGAGCTGTTTTTT,CASSLEGTGELFF,TRBV12-3/TRBV12-4,13,NA,TRBJ2-2,many
TGCGCCAGCAGCTTGAAGCCCGACAGTAGCACGTCCCACGAGCAGTACTTC,CASSLKPDSSTSHEQYF,TRBV5-1,17,NA,TRBJ2-7,many
TGCAGCGCGACAGGCGGAACCGGGACAGTCTATGGCTACACCTTC,CSATGGTGTVYGYTF,TRBV29-1,15,TRBD1,TRBJ1-2,NA
TGTGCCAGCAGCTCACGGGGAGATAAGGGGTACAATGAGCAGTTCTTC,CASSSRGDKGYNEQFF,TRBV7-8,16,NA,TRBJ2-1,many